Following are 25 T cell receptor beta chains from one sample sequenced in a study of blood T cell repertoires in COVID-19. Sequencing was performed with immunoSEQ multiplex PCR; in TCRdb, only in-frame clones are kept and a portion is missing. The data show roughly 150,000 clones, 70% to 90% seen once. Sequenced material: peripheral blood. The receptors derive from a woman between 65 and 79 years old with acute or convalescent COVID-19.

This chain links TRBV7-9 with TRBJ1-1, with TRBD1 matching over 7 bases. Germline CDR1 reads SEHNR; CDR2 reads FQNEAQ (reference sequence). Germline trimming cut 5 bases from V and 1 base from J; bases unmatched to any gene: 7. This CDR3 is built from 15 residues. CDR3 region: CASSPSTGKNTEAFF. DNA for the CDR3: TGTGCCAGCAGCCCATCGACAGGGAAGAACACTGAAGCTTTCTTT.

The rearrangement links TRBV7-9 to TRBJ1-2; no reliable D call. With 11 bases removed from V and 4 bases from J, the gap between germline ends came to 14 bases. Germline values: CDR1 SEHNR, CDR2 FQNEAQ (reference sequence). The CDR3 consists of 12 residues. The CDR3 nucleotides are TGTGCCTCTTCGGGAGGTGTCTATGGCTACACCTTC. Translated, it gives CASSGGVYGYTF.

The rearrangement joins TRBV18 to TRBJ1-6; 7 bases align to TRBD1. Trimming at V came to 4 bases and at J to 5 bases, leaving 5 bases not matched to a gene. CDR1 and CDR2 (germline): KGHSH, LQKENI. The CDR3 sequence is 15 residues long. CDR3 bases: TGTGCCAGCTCACTAAAGGGGGCCAATAATTCACCCCTCCACTTT. As protein: CASSLKGANNSPLHF.

V gene TRBV10-2 combines with J gene TRBJ1-5; the D gene is possibly TRBD1 (5 bases). The CDR3 spans 16 residues. Trimming took 0 bases from V and 6 from J, leaving 15 bases between them. Per germline, CDR1 WSHSY and CDR2 SAAADI. CDR3 nucleotide sequence: TGCGCCAGCAGTGAGTCATTAGGGGCATCAGGTCAGCCCCAGCATTTT. This codes for CASSESLGASGQPQHF.

V usage is TRBV9 and J usage is TRBJ1-5; TRBD1 is a possible D gene (6 bases). This CDR3 is 17 amino acids long. CDR1 SGDLS and CDR2 YYNGEE come from the germline V gene. Trimming left V 7 bases short and J 4 bases short, with 24 bases between. The CDR3 nucleotides read TGTGCCAGCGGCCCCAGGGGCAGGGCCCTTGGAAATCAGCCCCAGCATTTT. This translates into CASGPRGRALGNQPQHF.

This clone was detected once. The chain joins TRBV25-1 to TRBJ1-1; D perhaps matches TRBD1 (6 bases). Germline CDR1 is MGHDK and CDR2 is SYGVNS. The V and J ends lost 1 base and 1 base respectively, with 16 bases between them. The CDR3 sequence is 17 residues long. The CDR3 DNA follows: TGTGCCAGCAGTGAATCAGGTAGGACCAGGGGGAACACTGAAGCTTTCTTT. Translating gives CASSESGRTRGNTEAFF.

The chain links TRBV19 to TRBJ1-3; perhaps TRBD1 as D (5 bases). This CDR3 is built from 13 residues. Trimming cost V 8 bases and J 0 bases, with 8 bases left between them. Germline CDR1 is LNHDA and CDR2 is SQIVND (reference sequence). In DNA, the CDR3 is TGTGCCAGTGGGAGGGGCTCTGGAAACACCATATATTTT. Amino acids: CASGRGSGNTIYF.

The rearrangement links TRBV19 to TRBJ1-4; tentative D call: TRBD1 (5 bases). The V end was cut by 7 bases, the J end by 8 bases, with 17 bases between. Germline loops: CDR1 LNHDA, CDR2 SQIVND (reference sequence). CDR3 size: 14 residues. The CDR3 DNA is TGTGCCAGTACTGAAACAGGAAGGGGAGAAAAACTGTTTTTT. It codes for CASTETGRGEKLFF. Together with reference TRBV19 and TRBJ1-4, the CDR3 gives the full variable domain: DGGITQSPKYLFRKEGQNVTLSCEQNLNHDAMYWYRQDPGQGLRLIYYSQIVNDFQKGDIAEGYSVSREKKESFPLTVTSAQKNPTAFYLCASTETGRGEKLFFGSGTQLSVL.

The chain couples TRBV18 to TRBJ1-4; D is unresolved. V shed 3 bases and J shed 1 base, with 6 bases lying between them. CDR1 is KGHSH, CDR2 LQKENI, per germline. The CDR3 runs 14 residues. The CDR3: CASSPDLTNEKLFF. In nucleotides, the CDR3 is TGTGCCAGCTCACCGGACTTAACTAATGAAAAACTGTTTTTT.

The table lists this clone with a few counts. The rearrangement joins TRBV15 to TRBJ2-3, with 8 bases matching TRBD1. Germline trimming cut 4 bases from V and 2 bases from J; bases unmatched to any gene: 5. The CDR3 sequence is 15 residues long. CDR1 is LNHNV, CDR2 YYDKDF, per germline (reference sequence). DNA of the CDR3: TGTGCCACCAGCACAAAACAGGGGGACACAGATACGCAGTATTTT. This sequence encodes CATSTKQGDTDTQYF.

The chain recombines TRBV19 with TRBJ2-5, with D perhaps matching TRBD2 (6 bases). CDR3 size: 14 residues. The germline gives CDR1 LNHDA, CDR2 SQIVND (reference sequence). V was cut by 3 bases and J by 2 bases, with 10 bases left in between. The CDR3 DNA reads TGTGCCAGTAGTATGCAACTAGCTCAAGAGACCCAGTACTTC. Translating gives CASSMQLAQETQYF.

The rearrangement joins TRBV28 to TRBJ1-2, with D unresolved. Trimming removed 6 bases at V and 3 bases at J, with 11 bases between. Looked up from germline, CDR1 is MDHEN and CDR2 is SYDVKM. The CDR3 consists of 13 residues. The CDR3 sequence is CASSQNPDYGYTF. DNA of the CDR3: TGTGCCAGCAGCCAAAATCCGGACTATGGCTACACCTTC.

This chain connects TRBV3-1 (or the pseudogene TRBV3-2) to TRBJ1-2; 8 bases line up with TRBD1. V lost 6 bases, J lost 6 bases, and 18 bases stayed unmatched. The CDR3 spans 17 residues. Germline CDR1 LGHDT, CDR2 YNNKEL (reference sequence). The CDR3 sequence: CASRPTRPRTGPNGYTF. For the CDR3, the DNA is TGTGCCAGCAGACCCACCCGCCCGAGGACAGGGCCAAATGGCTACACCTTC.

The chain joins TRBV9 to TRBJ2-5, with D perhaps matching TRBD1 (5 bases). The CDR3 length is 13 residues. Trimming shortened V by 3 bases and J by 0 bases, and 6 bases separated the two germline ends. Germline V gene data show CDR1 as SGDLS and CDR2 as YYNGEE. The CDR3 DNA follows: TGTGCCAGCAGCGCGGACAACCAAGAGACCCAGTACTTC. Amino acids: CASSADNQETQYF.

The chain couples TRBV2 to TRBJ2-2; 10 bases are a match to TRBD1. CDR3 length: 16 residues. Germline V gene data show CDR1 as SNHLY and CDR2 as FYNNEI. With 5 bases clipped from V and 2 bases from J, the junction kept 5 bases outside the gene matches. The CDR3, as DNA: TGTGCCAGCAGTAGACAGGGGGCCCCAAACACCGGGGAGCTGTTTTTT. It specifies CASSRQGAPNTGELFF.

The chain uses TRBV4-3 and TRBJ1-4, with 7 bases fitting TRBD1. J gave up 4 bases and V 4 bases, and 9 bases lay outside the gene matches. This CDR3 comprises 16 residues. Germline V gene sequence: CDR1 LGHNA, CDR2 YSLEER. CDR3 nucleotide sequence: TGCGCCAGCAGCCGTGCTAAGGGGGCTTTTAATGAAAAACTGTTTTTT. The encoded protein is CASSRAKGAFNEKLFF.

This chain joins TRBV6-5 and TRBJ1-5; D is uncertain. Germline V gene data show CDR1 as MNHEY and CDR2 as SVGAGI. V shed 8 bases and J shed 7 bases, with 18 bases lying between them. This CDR3 is built from 14 residues. The CDR3, as DNA: TGTGCCAGCCAATTTCAGGTGTCGGGACAGCCCCAGCATTTT. Its translation is CASQFQVSGQPQHF.

The genes are TRBV15 and TRBJ1-5, with D uncertain. Germline V CDR1 and CDR2: LNHNV, YYDKDF (reference sequence). V shed 5 bases and J shed 9 bases, with 17 bases lying between them. The CDR3 runs to 14 residues. The CDR3: CATSLRRGPSPQHF. Written as DNA, the CDR3 is TGTGCCACCAGCCTAAGACGAGGGCCGTCGCCCCAGCATTTT. The whole variable domain, filled in from reference TRBV15 and TRBJ1-5, reads DAMVIQNPRYQVTQFGKPVTLSCSQTLNHNVMYWYQQKSSQAPKLLFHYYDKDFNNEADTPDNFQSRRPNTSFCFLDIRSPGLGDTAMYLCATSLRRGPSPQHFGDGTRLSIL.

The V call is TRBV18, the J call TRBJ2-3, with 8 bases identical to TRBD1. J gave up 3 bases and V 6 bases, and 8 bases lay outside the gene matches. CDR1 and CDR2 (germline): KGHSH, LQKENI. The CDR3 spans 15 residues. CDR3 protein: CASSPGQGGTDTQYF. CDR3 DNA sequence: TGTGCCAGCTCCCCCGGACAGGGCGGGACAGATACGCAGTATTTT.

This clone was observed a handful of times. The V gene is TRBV10-2, the J gene TRBJ1-6, with TRBD1 matching 7 bases. J gave up 7 bases and V 3 bases, and 3 bases lay outside the gene matches. This CDR3 spans 14 amino acids. Looked up from germline, CDR1 is WSHSY and CDR2 is SAAADI. The CDR3 DNA is TGCGCCAGCAGTGACATACAGGGGAATTCACCCCTCCACTTT. This translates into CASSDIQGNSPLHF.

As DNA, the CDR3 is TGTGCCAGCAGTCCAAGGCGGACAGGGGGGAACACCATATATTTT. It codes for CASSPRRTGGNTIYF. The chain recombines TRBV27 with TRBJ1-3; 10 bases match TRBD1. This CDR3 comprises 15 residues. Looked up from germline, CDR1 is MNHEY and CDR2 is SMNVEV (reference sequence). J gave up 7 bases and V 5 bases, and 8 bases lay outside the gene matches.

This clone appeared a single time. V usage is TRBV1 and J usage is TRBJ2-3; TRBD2, the D gene given by the table, was not confirmed from the DNA. TRBV1 is noted as a pseudogene. This CDR3 region has 16 residues. Here the CDR3 DNA reads TGCACCAGCAGCCAACCCGGACTAGCGACACAAGGTACGCAGTATTTT. This translates into CTSSQPGLATQGTQYF.

V gene TRBV6-6 combines with J gene TRBJ2-7; the match to TRBD1 covers 10 bases. This CDR3 is 16 amino acids long. V lost 4 bases to trimming and J lost 0 bases; unmatched junction nucleotides: 6. Germline V gives CDR1 MNHNY, CDR2 SVGAGI (reference sequence). The DNA for the CDR3 is TGTGCCAGCAGTTTCCCGGGACAGGGGTCCTCCTACGAGCAGTACTTC. Protein product: CASSFPGQGSSYEQYF.

This clone came up once. The V gene is TRBV5-1, the J gene TRBJ1-2; weak D call: TRBD1 (5 bases). The V end was cut by 0 bases, the J end by 2 bases, with 11 bases between. This CDR3 is built from 15 residues. Germline V lookup: CDR1 SGHRS, CDR2 YFSETQ. Here the CDR3 reads CASSLAAGSNYGYTF. Written as DNA, the CDR3 is TGCGCCAGCAGCTTGGCCGCAGGGTCCAACTATGGCTACACCTTC.

The rearrangement uses TRBV23-1 and TRBJ1-6; the D is unclear. TRBV23-1 is an ORF; its function is uncertain. With 0 bases removed from V and 0 bases from J, the gap between germline ends came to 27 bases. The CDR3 totals 23 residues. CDR3 DNA: TGCGCCAGCAGTCAATCGTTTAGAGGGCGCGACCGACTCCTCCGCTCCTATAATTCACCCCTCCACTTT. Its translation is CASSQSFRGRDRLLRSYNSPLHF.